The 28 T cell receptor beta chains reported below all come from one sample, sequenced in a study of blood T cells in healthy people across ages. A sample-barcoded 5' primer and a J-beta primer mix were used in a second PCR of roughly 6 to 11 cycles. TCRdb reanalysed the 5' RACE reads using MiXCR and keeps one entry per CDR3 protein. The repertoire holds 630,000 or so distinct CDR3 sequences, with about 28% as singletons. The sample taken for sequencing was blood. Every receptor here comes from a woman aged 80 or over in good health.

Details on this clonotype: A much larger clone differs from this one at a single base, so this may be a read error. J is TRBJ2-1 and V is TRBV10-3, with a possible D match to TRBD2 (7 bases). V shed 10 bases and J shed 13 bases, with 23 bases lying between them. In germline, CDR1 is ENHRY, CDR2 SYGVKD. The CDR3 totals 13 residues. The CDR3 loop is CANARGAQETQFF. The CDR3 DNA sequence: TGTGCCAACGCCCGGGGGGCCCAAGAGACCCAGTTCTTC.

This chain links TRBV5-1 with TRBJ1-3, with 7 bases matching TRBD1. In germline, CDR1 is SGHRS, CDR2 YFSETQ. The V gene end was trimmed by 7 bases and the J gene end by 0 bases; junction bases not matched to a gene: 7. The CDR3 extends over 15 amino acids. The CDR3 loop is CASGRDSSSGNTIYF. DNA of the CDR3: TGCGCCAGCGGACGGGACAGCAGCTCTGGAAACACCATATATTTT.

This clonotype was seen at least ten times. This chain uses TRBV7-3 with TRBJ2-1, with 7 bases lining up with TRBD2. Per the germline V gene, CDR1 is SGHTA and CDR2 is FQGTGA. This CDR3 has 15 residues. After removal of 5 bases from V and 5 bases from J, the junction contained 9 bases not matched to a gene. The chain's CDR3 is CASSQWGGEDNEQFF. The CDR3 coding sequence is TGTGCCAGCAGCCAATGGGGGGGGGAAGACAATGAGCAGTTCTTC.

V is TRBV7-2 and J is TRBJ2-7; 7 nucleotides match TRBD2. This CDR3 comprises 17 residues. The junction had 12 bases not matched to a gene; V was cut back by 2 bases and J by 2 bases. The germline V gene has CDR1 SGHTA and CDR2 FQGNSA. CDR3 sequence: CASSLKAGTTRAYEQYF. The CDR3 DNA follows: TGTGCCAGCAGCTTAAAGGCTGGGACTACCCGCGCCTACGAGCAGTACTTC.

V and J are TRBV7-2 and TRBJ2-3; weak D call: TRBD1 (5 bases). The germline CDR1 and CDR2 sequences are SGHTA and FQGNSA. CDR3 length: 17 residues. V dropped 6 bases and J dropped 2 bases, with 21 bases sitting between them. This CDR3 is CASSPRTFYLITDTQYF. CDR3 sequence (DNA): TGTGCCAGCAGTCCACGGACATTCTATCTCATCACAGATACGCAGTATTTT.

This clonotype was counted only a few times. The J gene is TRBJ1-2, the V gene TRBV20-1; D is perhaps TRBD1 (5 bases). The CDR3 length is 14 residues. The germline CDR1 and CDR2 sequences are DFQATT and SNEGSKA (reference sequence). Between the trimmed V and J ends, which lost 6 bases and 4 bases, there was a span of 18 bases. The CDR3 DNA follows: TGCAGTGCGGGGGAAACTGCAGGGTTCTATGGCTACACCTTC. This translates into CSAGETAGFYGYTF.

This clonotype was seen ten or more times. The chain has TRBV14 and TRBJ2-1; 8 bases are a match to TRBD1. Germline CDR1 SGHDN, CDR2 FVKESK. V gave up 2 bases and J gave up 7 bases; unmatched junction bases: 4. CDR3 length: 14 amino acids. CDR3 nucleotide sequence: TGTGCCAGCAGCCAACAGGGGGCACGGAATGAGCAGTTCTTC. Its translation is CASSQQGARNEQFF.

Many counts were recorded for this clonotype. The chain combines TRBV30 with TRBJ2-3; D possibly corresponds to TRBD2 (6 bases). There are 14 residues in the CDR3. Trimming removed 7 bases at V and 0 bases at J, with 14 bases between. Germline V lookup: CDR1 GTSNPN, CDR2 SVGIG (reference sequence). The CDR3 DNA sequence: TGTGCCTACTCCCGGGACTCTAGCACAGATACGCAGTATTTT. Protein sequence: CAYSRDSSTDTQYF.

Notes on this clonotype: This may come from a read error, since a much larger clone is one base off. This chain joins TRBV15 and TRBJ2-7, with TRBD2 as a possible D gene (7 bases). Germline values: CDR1 LNHNV, CDR2 YYDKDF (reference sequence). CDR3 size: 14 residues. V was shortened by 4 bases and J by 3 bases, with 13 bases between the two germline ends. CDR3 sequence (DNA): TGTGCCACCAGCACGGAGGGGGGGTACTACGAGCAGTACTTC. Translation gives CATSTEGGYYEQYF.

Many counts were recorded for this clonotype. The V and J genes are TRBV7-8 and TRBJ2-5; 9 nucleotides align to TRBD1. The CDR3 runs 17 residues. The germline gives CDR1 SGHVS, CDR2 FQNEAQ. V dropped 4 bases and J dropped 2; count of bases not matched to a gene: 11. As DNA, the CDR3 is TGTGCCAGCAGCTCAGGGTTTGGGACAGGGTGGCAAGAGACCCAGTACTTC. It encodes CASSSGFGTGWQETQYF.

This clonotype was detected ten times or more. V is TRBV6-5 and J is TRBJ2-5, with a possible D match to TRBD1 (5 bases). V lost 4 bases and J 11 bases, leaving 14 bases between the germline ends. CDR3 size: 12 residues. From germline, CDR1 is MNHEY and CDR2 SVGAGI. The CDR3 protein is CASSFSLGPQYF. The DNA of the CDR3 is TGTGCCAGCAGTTTCTCTTTGGGGCCGCAGTACTTC.

In its sample, this clonotype was seen many times. V and J are TRBV5-1 and TRBJ2-3; D is uncertain. This CDR3 has 14 amino acids. Germline V lookup: CDR1 SGHRS, CDR2 YFSETQ. With 5 bases removed from V and 6 bases from J, the gap between germline ends came to 16 bases. The CDR3 protein is CASSRDHLSDTQYF. CDR3 bases: TGCGCCAGCAGTCGAGATCATTTGTCGGATACGCAGTATTTT.

The chain has TRBV6-6 and TRBJ2-7, with 10 bases identical to TRBD2. V was pared by 1 base and J by 5 bases, with 8 bases of the junction left unmatched. This CDR3 region has 16 residues. CDR1 is MNHNY, CDR2 SVGAGI, per germline (reference sequence). The CDR3 DNA is TGTGCCAGCAGTTACTACAAGCGGGAGGGATGGAACGAGCAGTACTTC. This encodes CASSYYKREGWNEQYF.

At least ten counts were recorded for this clonotype. CDR3 DNA: TGCAGTGCTATTATTTCAGGGCGGTTGGATACGCAGTATTTT. Translation gives CSAIISGRLDTQYF. This chain uses TRBV20-1 with TRBJ2-3; a possible D gene is TRBD1 (5 bases). The V gene lost 4 bases and the J gene lost 6 bases, with 17 bases spanning the gap. Germline V gene lookup returns CDR1 DFQATT and CDR2 SNEGSKA (reference sequence). The CDR3 consists of 14 residues.

Ten or more counts support this clonotype. The chain employs TRBV10-2 and TRBJ1-5, with D uncertain. Germline-derived CDR1 and CDR2 are WSHSY and SAAADI. The V end lost 0 bases, the J end lost 4 bases, and 7 bases lay between the germline ends. The CDR3 length is 14 residues. CDR3 in DNA: TGCGCCAGCAGTGAGTCAGGGAATAATCAGCCCCAGCATTTT. Protein sequence: CASSESGNNQPQHF.

The rearrangement joins TRBV5-1 to TRBJ2-1, with no clear D. Gene TRBJ2-7 matches the end of the DNA better, so the J call may be wrong. This CDR3 comprises 16 residues. From germline, CDR1 is SGHRS and CDR2 YFSETQ. The CDR3 DNA reads as TGCGCCAGCAGCTTGAGAACGGGCAGCTCCTACAATGAGCAGTACTTC. Protein: CASSLRTGSSYNEQYF.

The chain employs TRBV20-1 and TRBJ2-1; D perhaps matches TRBD2 (6 bases). This CDR3 has 11 amino acids. V shed 4 bases and J shed 8 bases, with 9 bases lying between them. CDR1 is DFQATT and CDR2 is SNEGSKA in the germline V gene (reference sequence). The CDR3 region has the DNA TGCAGTGCTACGGGACTTTATGAGCAGTTCTTC. Protein sequence: CSATGLYEQFF.

This clonotype has ten or more counts. The V call is TRBV7-2, the J call TRBJ2-3; TRBD2 matches at 14 bases. The germline CDR1 and CDR2 sequences are SGHTA and FQGNSA. V shed 3 bases, J shed 5 bases, and the junction held 13 bases outside the gene matches. This CDR3 region has 19 residues. CDR3: CASSLSSGTSGGPGDTQYF. Here the CDR3 DNA reads TGTGCCAGCAGCTTGAGTAGTGGGACTAGCGGGGGTCCGGGAGATACGCAGTATTTT.

Points on this clonotype: A read error may be the cause here, since a much bigger clone is one base away. The chain combines TRBV29-1 with TRBJ2-1; D is ambiguous. The V and J ends lost 3 bases and 6 bases respectively, with 6 bases between them. Germline loops: CDR1 SQVTM, CDR2 ANQGSEA. This CDR3 spans 11 amino acids. The CDR3 loop is CSVDPFNEQFF. For the CDR3, the DNA is TGCAGCGTTGACCCCTTCAATGAGCAGTTCTTC.

This clonotype was seen repeatedly, ten times or more. The rearrangement uses TRBV30 and TRBJ1-4; TRBD1 matches 7 bases. Trimming at V came to 1 base and at J to 8 bases, leaving 4 bases not matched to a gene. Per the germline V gene, CDR1 is GTSNPN and CDR2 is SVGIG (reference sequence). This CDR3 has 13 residues. The CDR3 region is CAWSGQGSEKLFF. The CDR3 nucleotides read TGTGCCTGGAGTGGACAGGGTTCGGAAAAACTGTTTTTT.

The rearrangement uses TRBV11-2 and TRBJ1-2; TRBD1 aligns across 9 bases. The CDR3 contains 17 residues. The V gene's germline CDR1 is SGHAT and CDR2 FQNNGV. V gave up 0 bases and J gave up 2 bases; unmatched junction bases: 7. CDR3: CASSLEVRGTGNYGYTF. CDR3 sequence (DNA): TGTGCCAGCAGCTTAGAGGTCCGAGGGACAGGGAACTATGGCTACACCTTC.

This clonotype was seen many times. This rearrangement joins TRBV20-1 to TRBJ1-2; TRBD1 aligns across 7 bases. The germline V gene encodes CDR1 DFQATT and CDR2 SNEGSKA (reference sequence). V was pared by 8 bases and J by 2 bases, with 2 bases of the junction left unmatched. The CDR3 runs to 11 residues. DNA for the CDR3: TGCAGTCCACAGGGGAACTATGGCTACACCTTC. It is translated as CSPQGNYGYTF.

The chain recombines TRBV2 with TRBJ2-1; TRBD1 is a possible D gene (6 bases). Gene TRBJ2-7 matches the end of the DNA better, so the J call may be wrong. CDR1 is SNHLY and CDR2 is FYNNEI in the germline V gene. This CDR3 region has 16 residues. The CDR3 region is CASSRRGGSSYNEQYF. The DNA for the CDR3 is TGTGCCAGCAGCAGAAGAGGGGGAAGCTCCTACAATGAGCAGTACTTC.

In its sample, this clonotype was seen many times. This sequence joins TRBV6-5 and TRBJ1-6; 8 nucleotides agree with TRBD1. With 2 bases clipped from V and 8 bases from J, the junction kept 11 bases outside the gene matches. The CDR3 loop spans 17 amino acids. Germline assignment: CDR1 MNHEY and CDR2 SVGAGI. In DNA, the CDR3 is TGTGCCAGCAGTTACACGAGCCCAGGGGGCTGGGATTCACCCCTCCACTTT. Its translation is CASSYTSPGGWDSPLHF.

This clonotype was picked up many times. The chain is built from TRBV10-3 and TRBJ2-7; tentatively, D is TRBD2 (5 bases). The V end lost 4 bases, the J end lost 2 bases, and 9 bases lay between the germline ends. Germline-derived CDR1 and CDR2 are ENHRY and SYGVKD. This CDR3 is built from 13 residues. CDR3: CAISGRDAYEQYF. CDR3 nucleotide sequence: TGTGCCATCAGTGGTCGGGATGCCTACGAGCAGTACTTC.

This clonotype has a count of ten or more. This sequence joins TRBV6-1 and TRBJ2-4; D is perhaps TRBD2 (6 bases). Deletions cut 5 bases from V and 3 bases from J, with 23 bases between. The CDR3 has 18 amino acids. Germline V gene sequence: CDR1 MNHNS, CDR2 SASEGT. CDR3 bases: TGTGCCAGCAGTAGAATACCTAGCGACAGTTTGGGCAAAAACATTCAGTACTTC. It encodes CASSRIPSDSLGKNIQYF.

The chain has TRBV20-1 and TRBJ2-1; 11 bases align to TRBD2. Germline V gene lookup returns CDR1 DFQATT and CDR2 SNEGSKA (reference sequence). There are 14 residues in the CDR3. The CDR3 loop reads CSIRLAGLYNEQFF. CDR3 coding DNA: TGCAGCATAAGACTAGCGGGGTTATACAATGAGCAGTTCTTC.

The CDR3 is CASSAPLGSVNEQYF. CDR3 coding DNA: TGTGCCAGCAGCGCGCCCTTGGGGTCTGTCAATGAGCAGTACTTC. The V call is TRBV7-2, the J call TRBJ2-1; no definite D call. The DNA end favors TRBJ2-7, so the J call may be wrong. The CDR3 contains 15 residues. Germline CDR1 reads SGHTA; CDR2 reads FQGNSA.